This T cell receptor (beta chain) was documented in a study of shared clonotypes between healthy human individuals (dated by TCRdb to the early 2020s). Looking at the study overall: The cohort included a few men and a couple of women between 18 and 49 years of age. For each donor, CD4 naive and CD4 memory were each given three plates, CD8 naive was given two plates, and CD8 memory was given one plate. To estimate repertoire size and how much clonotypes are shared between individuals, the study performed deep sequencing of blood TCR repertoires from roughly five healthy adults. Between about 0.8 and 9 billion PBMCs per donor were obtained by leukapheresis. Different laboratories and diverse techniques were used to prepare libraries and sequence TCR repertoires, to increase sequencing depth and limit assay-specific biases. General conclusions and limits of the study: Pairwise subsampling indicated that sequencing depth was expected to affect the degree of clonotype sharing among donors. Estimated clonotype richness was generally larger for naive than for memory subsets. Rarefaction of sorted-subset datasets indicated incomplete sequencing despite the large sequencing depth. Sampling was limited to blood, and TCR repertoires in tissue likely differ from TCR repertoires in blood. About 5% of naive CD4, more than 3% of naive CD8, around 2.3% of memory CD4, and around 0.42% of memory CD8 clonotypes were shared across several donors. Because the study included a small number of donors, the genetic and exposure-history diversity represented was limited. Higher generation probabilities were observed for clonotypes shared by all four sorted-subset donors than for non-shared clonotypes.

V ends up 1 base short and J 4 bases short, with an unmatched junction base count of 4. According to the germline V gene, CDR1 reads SGHTS and CDR2 reads YDEGEE. From the cysteine up to the phenylalanine, the CDR3 has a length of 14 residues. Of all the DNA, just the CDR3 is kept, 42 bases in frame from base 1. TCR CDR3 regions were amplified from genomic DNA by multiplex PCR using the deep immunoSEQ assay. Extracted genomic DNA from each cell subset was spread evenly across all wells of several immunoSEQ 96-well plates, with each plate serving as a replicate. For sorted subsets, about 200 ng genomic DNA, equal to some 28,000 T cell genomes, was loaded into each replicate PCR. The purified libraries were quantified using a Qubit 3.0 fluorometer, sized with a Bioanalyzer 2100, and then quantified again using the KAPA Library Quantification kit. Each immunoSEQ 96-well plate was sequenced on its own single-read 150-cycle Illumina NextSeq 550 flow cell. The source study handled its data this way. Because only junctional sequences without quality scores were contained in the immunoSEQ output, filtering matching that applied to full-length reads could not be performed. Sequences were annotated with PyIR, a Python wrapper for IgBLAST v1.9, using IMGT germline references to assign V/J genes and CDR3. Reads with weak V/J assignments (E-value above 1e-6), missing CDR3, stop codons, out-of-frame junctions, or ambiguous translated residues were removed. V3J clonotypes were defined as sequences sharing the same inferred V gene, J gene, and CDR3 amino acid sequence. To compute the percentage overlap between repertoires, the number of shared unique clonotypes was divided by the size of the smaller repertoire. Repertoire richness was assessed with RTK rarefaction, the Chao1 estimator, and Recon v2.1 estimates of unobserved clonotypes. OLGA was used to compute generation probabilities for all TCRbeta clonotypes that the gDNA method yielded from a handful of donors. TCRdb carries this immuneACCESS record with in-frame sequences only. Its versions omit some clonotypes, under half of them owing to an unresolved V gene in the studies checked, with the rest unexplained. That table furnishes V, J and clone size, whereas the DNA furnished D and trimming. The sample profile shows more than 500,000 clones; approximately 95% of them were found once. The top ten hold about 0.068% of the sample.

Points on this clone: Its antigen remains undetermined. Base quality data are lacking; no much larger clone is found one base away.

The donors were healthy, HIV-negative adults with no recently reported acute infections or vaccinations. Every donor was a Caucasian adult living in Nashville, Tennessee, USA. Magnetic negative selection was used to enrich CD4+ T cells, after which naive cells were positively selected on CD45RA and the negative fraction became the memory subset. After blood collection by leukapheresis, PBMCs were isolated using Ficoll-Histopaque density gradient centrifugation and then cryopreserved in the vapor phase of liquid nitrogen. Purity and quantity of every magnetically sorted T cell population were checked by analytical flow cytometry. From each sorted fraction, genomic DNA was isolated and quantified by UV absorbance on a Nanodrop 2000c.

The chain employs TRBV5-8 and TRBJ2-7; TRBD2 matches 8 bases in the middle. The TCR was taken from a woman aged 25 to 39 in good health. The sequencing sample was made of naive CD4+ T cells sorted from blood. The sample's cell subset or site label, in plain terms: CD45RA+ positively selected. The DNA is TGTGCCAGCAGCTTGCTAGCGGGTGGTTACGAGCAGTACTTC. This gives the protein CASSLLAGGYEQYF. The full variable domain, with segments outside the CDR3 supplied by the reference TRBV5-8 and TRBJ2-7 proteins, appears as EAGVTQSPTHLIKTRGQQATLRCSPISGHTSVYWYQQALGLGLQFLLWYDEGEERNRGNFPPRFSGRQFPNYSSELNVNALELEDSALYLCASSLLAGGYEQYFGPGTRLTVT.